These T cell receptor beta chains were read from a single sample in a study of post-analysis software for immune sequencing data. One entry per CDR3 protein results from TCRdb running MiXCR on the PCR reads. The table lists about 380,000 distinct CDR3 sequences, roughly 36% of them singletons. Sequencing was performed on blood. These receptors were taken from a girl aged 5-17 years with multiple sclerosis. The CDR3 runs from the conserved cysteine through the conserved F or W. D genes are given only for firm matches. Expanded clones get a size class; other rows say once, few or many, or leave the size out.

v_gene	abundance	j_gene	d_gene	CDR3nt	CDR3aa
TRBV7-2	few	TRBJ2-7	-	TGTGCCAGCAGCTTAGTCGCAGGGAATGGGTACGAGCAGTACTTC	CASSLVAGNGYEQYF
TRBV27	-	TRBJ2-3	-	TGTGCCAGCAGTTTACTGTCTAGCGATTGGGACAGTGATACGCAGTATTTT	CASSLLSSDWDSDTQYF
TRBV27	few	TRBJ2-3	TRBD2	TGTGCCAGCAGTTCCCCCCAGGGGACCGGGGGGGCGGCAGATACGCAGTATTTT	CASSSPQGTGGAADTQYF
TRBV12-3/TRBV12-4	-	TRBJ2-3	TRBD2	TGTGCCAGCAGTTCACCTAGCGGGGGCCCTCCAGATACGCAGTATTTT	CASSSPSGGPPDTQYF
TRBV12-3/TRBV12-4	-	TRBJ1-5	-	TGTGCCAGCAGTAGAGCTGGGCCGTCGGATCAGCCCCAGCATTTT	CASSRAGPSDQPQHF
TRBV9	few	TRBJ1-2	-	TGTGCCAGCAGCGTAGTAGATACTAACTATGGCTACACCTTC	CASSVVDTNYGYTF
TRBV27	-	TRBJ1-1	-	TGTGCCAGCAGTTTATCCGTGAGGACTGAAGCTTTCTTT	CASSLSVRTEAFF
TRBV6-6	-	TRBJ1-2	-	TGTGCCGGCAGTTGGACGCTACCCCACTATGGCTACACCTTC	CAGSWTLPHYGYTF
TRBV7-2	-	TRBJ2-7	TRBD2	TGTGCCAGCAGCAGAACTAGCGGGGCGATCTCCTACAATGAGCAGTACTTC	CASSRTSGAISYNEQYF
TRBV20-1	-	TRBJ2-7	-	TGCAGTGCTAGAGCTGAGACAGACTACGAGCAGTACTTC	CSARAETDYEQYF
TRBV7-2	-	TRBJ2-7	TRBD2	TGTGCCAGCAGCTTAGGACTAGCGGAGGACTACGAGCAGTACTTC	CASSLGLAEDYEQYF
TRBV28	-	TRBJ2-4	-	TGTGCCAGCAGCCCGGTGGGCTACAAAAACATTCAGTACTTC	CASSPVGYKNIQYF
TRBV9	-	TRBJ2-3	TRBD2	TGTGCCAGCAACACATTAGCGGGGGGTCCAGATACGCAGTATTTT	CASNTLAGGPDTQYF
TRBV20-1	-	TRBJ2-3	TRBD2	TGCAGTGCTAGCGGGGGGGGCACAGATACGCAGTATTTT	CSASGGGTDTQYF
TRBV7-9	-	TRBJ1-1	-	TGTGCCAGCAGTCTGACAGGCATCATGAACACTGAAGCTTTCTTT	CASSLTGIMNTEAFF
TRBV6-5	few	TRBJ2-4	TRBD1	TGTGCCAGCAGTTACTCTATTACAGGGGAAGAGCAGTACTTC	CASSYSITGEEQYF
TRBV2	few	TRBJ2-7	-	TGTGCCAGCAGTGAGGCGGCGTACGAGCAGTACTTC	CASSEAAYEQYF
TRBV5-1	few	TRBJ2-5	-	TGCGCCAGCAGCGTACTAGCTAGGAGTCGAGAGACCCAGTACTTC	CASSVLARSRETQYF
TRBV29-1	few	TRBJ2-5	-	TGCAGCGTTACCGAGCCTAGGAATTGGGAAGGGACCCAGTACTTC	CSVTEPRNWEGTQYF
TRBV28	few	TRBJ2-3	TRBD2	TGTGCCAGCAGTCCGTTATCAGCGGGGGGGGCCACAGATACGCAGTATTTT	CASSPLSAGGATDTQYF
TRBV5-1	few	TRBJ2-4	TRBD2	TGCGCCAGCCATAAGCTAGCGGGTCCTCAGTACTTC	CASHKLAGPQYF
TRBV12-3/TRBV12-4	-	TRBJ1-4	-	TGTGCCAGCAGTTTCACTCAAGGGAGTGAAAAACTGTTTTTT	CASSFTQGSEKLFF
TRBV7-3	-	TRBJ2-1	-	TGTGCCAGCAGCCCCCAGGGTTACAATGAGCAGTTCTTC	CASSPQGYNEQFF
TRBV9	-	TRBJ1-5	-	TGTGCCAGCAGCGAGCAGCCCCAGCATTTT	CASSEQPQHF
TRBV3-1	few	TRBJ2-3	-	TGTGCCAGCAGCCGTCGGACGGGGGGCGGCGCAGATACGCAGTATTTT	CASSRRTGGGADTQYF
TRBV4-3	-	TRBJ2-5	-	TGCGCCAGCAGCCAAGATCTCACCTTGGGGACCCAGTACTTC	CASSQDLTLGTQYF
TRBV7-9	once	TRBJ1-4	TRBD1	TGTGCCAGCAGCTTAGCTTTGGGACAGGGGAATGAAAAACTGTTTTTT	CASSLALGQGNEKLFF
TRBV12-3/TRBV12-4	few	TRBJ2-7	-	TGTGCCAGCAGGCCTGGCAGGTTCTACGAGCAGTACTTC	CASRPGRFYEQYF
TRBV7-6	-	TRBJ2-1	TRBD2	TGTGCCAGCAGCTCCAGTGGGACTAGCGGGGCCCACAATGAGCAGTTCTTC	CASSSSGTSGAHNEQFF
TRBV10-2	-	TRBJ1-2	-	TGCGCCAGCAGTGAGTCACATGGCAGACTTGGAGGCTACACCTTC	CASSESHGRLGGYTF
TRBV20-1	-	TRBJ2-7	-	TGCAGTGCTGGGCTGGCGGGGCACTCCTACGAGCAGTACTTC	CSAGLAGHSYEQYF
TRBV10-1	few	TRBJ2-1	TRBD2	TGCGCCAGCAGTGCTAGCGGCCCCCTTGGTGAGCAGTTCTTC	CASSASGPLGEQFF
TRBV27	-	TRBJ2-7	-	TGTGCCACCGGGGAGTCGGGGGCGGGATACGAGCAGGACTTC	CATGESGAGYEQDF
TRBV29-1	-	TRBJ2-7	TRBD1	TGCAGCGTTGAGGCGGGACAGGCCTACGAGCAGTACTTC	CSVEAGQAYEQYF
TRBV24-1	few	TRBJ2-3	-	TGTGCCACCAGTGGCAGGGGAGTAGATACGCAGTATTTT	CATSGRGVDTQYF
TRBV6-1	few	TRBJ2-7	-	TGTGCCAGCAGTGAAGGGTGGAAGTACTTC	CASSEGWKYF
TRBV6-6	few	TRBJ2-5	-	TGTGCCAGCAGCTCCGACGCGCTCACCCGGGGGACCCAGTACTTC	CASSSDALTRGTQYF
TRBV30	few	TRBJ1-5	-	TGTGCCTGGAGTGTACAGGATCAGCCCCAGCATTTT	CAWSVQDQPQHF
TRBV28	-	TRBJ1-2	-	TGTGCCAGCAGCTCTGGGGAATACTATGGCTACACCTTC	CASSSGEYYGYTF
TRBV29-1	-	TRBJ2-5	TRBD1	TGCAGCGCAGGGACAGGGGATGGGGAGCAGTACTTC	CSAGTGDGEQYF
TRBV6-5	few	TRBJ1-4	-	TGTGCCAGCAGTTACTCCGGGCCCGACGAAAAACTGTTTTTT	CASSYSGPDEKLFF
TRBV20-1	few	TRBJ2-7	TRBD1	TGCAGTGCTCAATCCATCGGGGACAGTTACTACGAGCAGTACTTC	CSAQSIGDSYYEQYF